A single sample is the source of the 22 T cell receptor beta chains below, sequenced in a study of blood T cell repertoires in COVID-19. The table came from immunoSEQ multiplex PCR; TCRdb's copy has only in-frame clones and leaves some out. The table records 120,000 or so clones, roughly 90% of them present only once. The specimen was peripheral blood. Receptor source: a man aged 35 to 55 with acute or convalescent COVID-19.

The chain joins TRBV13 to TRBJ2-5, with D unresolved. The CDR3 consists of 14 residues. Germline values: CDR1 PRHDT, CDR2 FYEKMQ (reference sequence). Trimming removed 5 bases at V and 1 base at J, with 11 bases between. The CDR3, as DNA: TGTGCCAGCAGCCGTAGCCGGTCCCAAGAGACCCAGTACTTC. Protein sequence: CASSRSRSQETQYF.

The genes are TRBV29-1 and TRBJ1-1; D gene uncertain. CDR3 length: 12 amino acids. Germline CDR1 is SQVTM and CDR2 is ANQGSEA. Trimming removed 7 bases at V and 4 bases at J, with 13 bases between. The CDR3 region has the DNA TGCAGCGGAAGTGGCGCGGTCACTGAAGCTTTCTTT. Protein product: CSGSGAVTEAFF.

V gene TRBV7-6 combines with J gene TRBJ2-1; 8 bases fit TRBD2. Germline V CDR1 and CDR2: SGHVS, FNYEAQ. The CDR3 extends over 15 amino acids. Germline trimming cut 1 base from V and 6 bases from J; bases unmatched to any gene: 5. CDR3 in DNA: TGTGCCAGCAGCTTAGGGCTAGCGGGTAGCAATGAGCAGTTCTTC. Its translation is CASSLGLAGSNEQFF.

This rearrangement joins TRBV5-8 to TRBJ1-1; 9 nucleotides align to TRBD1. Trimming took 6 bases from V and 5 from J; bases not matched to a gene: 8. Per the germline V gene, CDR1 is SGHTS and CDR2 is YDEGEE. The CDR3 spans 14 residues. The CDR3 is CASILQGARTEAFF. The CDR3 region has the DNA TGTGCCAGCATCCTACAGGGGGCGCGGACTGAAGCTTTCTTT.

This clone has just one count. V gene TRBV6-2 or TRBV6-3 combines with J gene TRBJ1-4; the match to TRBD1 covers 8 bases. This CDR3 is built from 15 residues. CDR1 MNHEY and CDR2 SVGEGT come from the germline V gene. J lost 3 bases, V lost 4 bases, and 4 bases had no gene match. The CDR3 DNA is TGTGCCAGCAGTTGGACAGGGTGGGCTAATGAAAAACTGTTTTTT. This translates into CASSWTGWANEKLFF.

This chain uses TRBV2 with TRBJ1-2; 10 nucleotides line up with TRBD1. V trimming: 2 bases; J trimming: 8 bases; junction bases outside the gene matches: 8. In germline, CDR1 is SNHLY, CDR2 FYNNEI. The CDR3 consists of 15 residues. CDR3 protein: CASSEWPGTGEGYTF. The CDR3 DNA is TGTGCCAGCAGTGAATGGCCCGGGACAGGGGAAGGCTACACCTTC.

This chain joins TRBV9 and TRBJ2-1, with 7 bases fitting TRBD1. The germline V gene has CDR1 SGDLS and CDR2 YYNGEE. V shed 4 bases and J 7 bases; nucleotides not matched to a gene: 8. This CDR3 region has 14 residues. CDR3 protein: CASSPYRGRNEQFF. As DNA, the CDR3 is TGTGCCAGCAGCCCTTACAGGGGAAGGAATGAGCAGTTCTTC.

The chain is built from TRBV4-1 and TRBJ1-1; no firm D call. Germline V gene lookup returns CDR1 MGHRA and CDR2 YSYEKL. This CDR3 region has 13 residues. The V end was cut by 1 base, the J end by 10 bases, with 13 bases between. The CDR3 region is CASSQVLRERAFF. CDR3 DNA: TGCGCCAGCAGCCAAGTTTTGAGGGAAAGAGCTTTCTTT.

V and J are TRBV6-2 or TRBV6-3 and TRBJ1-6; possibly TRBD1 for D (6 bases). Between the trimmed V and J ends, which lost 6 bases and 8 bases, there was a span of 14 bases. Germline V lookup: CDR1 MNHEY, CDR2 SVGEGT. CDR3 size: 14 residues. For the CDR3, the DNA is TGTGCCAGCAGCCCAAGACAGGTCGATTCACCCCTCCACTTT. This gives the protein CASSPRQVDSPLHF.

The chain carries TRBV19 and TRBJ1-5; 11 bases are shared with TRBD1. Germline V gene lookup returns CDR1 LNHDA and CDR2 SQIVND (reference sequence). CDR3 length equals 14 residues. Trimming removed 6 bases from V and 6 bases from J; junction bases left unmatched: 4. This chain's CDR3 is CASRRDRGSQPQHF. CDR3 bases: TGTGCCAGTAGGAGGGACAGGGGGAGTCAGCCCCAGCATTTT.

This chain links TRBV10-3 with TRBJ1-1; D gene unclear. This CDR3 has 15 residues. CDR1 and CDR2 (germline): ENHRY, SYGVKD. V lost 3 bases and J lost 0, with 11 bases in between. The CDR3 loop reads CAISDEANMNTEAFF. As DNA, the CDR3 is TGTGCCATCAGTGACGAGGCGAATATGAACACTGAAGCTTTCTTT.

J is TRBJ2-5 and V is TRBV7-9; 8 bases agree with TRBD2. V trimming: 5 bases; J trimming: 0 bases; junction bases outside the gene matches: 11. This CDR3 region has 17 residues. CDR1 and CDR2 from the germline V gene are SEHNR and FQNEAQ (reference sequence). The CDR3 protein is CASSILQERGYQETQYF. In nucleotides, the CDR3 is TGTGCCAGCAGCATCCTGCAGGAGCGGGGGTACCAAGAGACCCAGTACTTC.

The rearrangement joins TRBV29-1 to TRBJ1-2, with D tentatively TRBD1 (6 bases). The CDR3 runs to 11 residues. Germline V gene data show CDR1 as SQVTM and CDR2 as ANQGSEA. Trimming stripped 7 bases from V and 7 bases from J, with 13 bases between. The CDR3 coding sequence is TGCAGCGCCTCCAGGGGTGGTGGCTACACCTTC. As protein: CSASRGGGYTF.

For the CDR3, the DNA is TGTGCCAGCAGTGCGATGGGGCTGGATGAAGCTTTCTTT. This translates into CASSAMGLDEAFF. The chain employs TRBV2 and TRBJ1-1; a weak D match, TRBD1 (5 bases). V lost 4 bases to trimming and J lost 7 bases, with 13 bases between them. The CDR3 has 13 residues. Per the germline V gene, CDR1 is SNHLY and CDR2 is FYNNEI.

This chain uses TRBV5-1 with TRBJ1-1; 7 bases match TRBD1. The junction had 9 bases not matched to a gene; V was cut back by 4 bases and J by 3 bases. The CDR3 has 15 residues. Germline-derived CDR1 and CDR2 are SGHRS and YFSETQ. The chain's CDR3 is CASSRSQGVDTEAFF. The CDR3 bases are TGCGCCAGCAGCAGGAGCCAGGGGGTTGACACTGAAGCTTTCTTT.

This clone was seen many times. The chain joins TRBV10-3 to TRBJ2-1; 7 bases agree with TRBD1. This CDR3 region has 15 residues. The V and J ends lost 3 bases and 8 bases, in that order; junction bases with no gene match: 10. Germline V lookup: CDR1 ENHRY, CDR2 SYGVKD. The CDR3 DNA sequence: TGTGCCATCAGTGACCGAAGAACAGGGGTCGATGAGCAGTTCTTC. Translating it yields CAISDRRTGVDEQFF.

This clone was found a few times. DNA for the CDR3: TGTGCCAGCAGTTTACAGGGTGACACTGAAGCTTTCTTT. Its protein product is CASSLQGDTEAFF. This chain joins TRBV12-3 or TRBV12-4 and TRBJ1-1, with D maybe TRBD1 (5 bases). The V end was cut by 2 bases, the J end by 3 bases, with 7 bases between. This CDR3 has 13 amino acids.

This clone was seen more than once but under ten times. V usage is TRBV18 and J usage is TRBJ2-1, with TRBD2 matching 7 bases. CDR1 KGHSH and CDR2 LQKENI come from the germline V gene. This CDR3 region has 15 residues. V lost 3 bases, J lost 4 bases, and 6 bases stayed unmatched. The CDR3 bases are TGTGCCAGCTCACCCTCGGCGGGAGTGTACAATGAGCAGTTCTTC. The encoded protein is CASSPSAGVYNEQFF.

The gene calls are TRBV13 and TRBJ2-7; 10 nucleotides align to TRBD2. The CDR3 contains 18 residues. Trimming removed 5 bases from V and 4 bases from J; junction bases left unmatched: 17. Germline V gene data show CDR1 as PRHDT and CDR2 as FYEKMQ (reference sequence). This CDR3 is CASSHLERAGTSVYEQYF. The CDR3 bases are TGTGCCAGCAGCCACCTTGAACGAGCCGGGACTAGCGTTTACGAGCAGTACTTC.

The chain joins TRBV5-1 to TRBJ2-2, with D perhaps TRBD2 (7 bases). The germline V gene has CDR1 SGHRS and CDR2 YFSETQ. V shed 4 bases and J shed 1 base, with 17 bases lying between them. There are 17 residues in the CDR3. The CDR3 protein is CASSLGGTRGNTGELFF. The DNA for the CDR3 is TGCGCCAGCAGCCTGGGGGGGACACGCGGGAACACCGGGGAGCTGTTTTTT.

The V gene is TRBV21-1, the J gene TRBJ1-4. TRBV21-1 is tagged as a pseudogene. This CDR3 has 14 residues. The CDR3 coding sequence is TGTGCCAGCAGCCCCCAACCGCTAAGTGAAAAACTGTTTTTT. Its protein product is CASSPQPLSEKLFF.

The chain employs TRBV15 and TRBJ1-5; the D gene is possibly TRBD1 (6 bases). The germline V gene has CDR1 LNHNV and CDR2 YYDKDF (reference sequence). CDR3 length equals 15 residues. V lost 1 base and J 3 bases, leaving 10 bases between the germline ends. DNA of the CDR3: TGTGCCACCAGCAGAGGCCAGGGGTACAATCAGCCCCAGCATTTT. This gives the protein CATSRGQGYNQPQHF.